This entry concerns a single T cell receptor beta chain. After removal of 2 bases from V and 5 bases from J, the junction contained 7 bases not matched to a gene. CDR3 length: 15 residues. Germline-derived CDR1 and CDR2 are SGDLS and YYNGEE. The sample originates from a study of CD8 T cells in Susac syndrome. Random hexamers were used to reverse transcribe an amount of roughly 0.45 to 1 ug RNA. TCRdb reanalysed the immunoSEQ multiplex PCR reads using MiXCR and keeps one entry per CDR3 protein. The data show about 120,000 distinct CDR3 sequences, with roughly 94% seen just once and less than 0.15% held by the top ten.

This clonotype originated in a human donor with multiple sclerosis. Sample: CD4+ T cells from PBMCs. The rearrangement joins TRBV9 to TRBJ2-5; 9 bases line up with TRBD2. The CDR3 is CASSVAGGRVETQYF. The CDR3 coding sequence is TGTGCCAGCAGCGTGGCGGGCGGGAGGGTCGAGACCCAGTACTTC. Full variable domain (rest looked up from reference TRBV9 and TRBJ2-5): DSGVTQTPKHLITATGQRVTLRCSPRSGDLSVYWYQQSLDQGLQFLIQYYNGEERAKGNILERFSAQQFPDLHSELNLSSLELGDSALYFCASSVAGGRVETQYFGPGTRLLVL.